The clone carrying this TCR beta chain has just a few counts. Its matching antigen is unknown. The CDR3 covers 13 residues. Germline-derived CDR1 and CDR2 are SNHLY and FYNNEI. With 4 bases removed from V and 1 base from J, the gap between germline ends came to 8 bases. This sample is drawn from a study of identical twins. Broader study findings: Abundant beta clonotypes from cord blood had fewer insertions, unlike memory repertoires, which showed none.

All of the donors were Caucasians in good health. TCRdb recomputed calls from the 5' RACE reads with MiXCR, one row per CDR3 protein. In the table there are about 300,000 distinct CDR3 sequences, roughly an eighth of which are singletons. This same sample was also taken into another study, of yellow fever vaccine responses in identical twins. In that study: Twins reportedly mounted vaccine T cell responses that seemed partly convergent, partly personalized.

Sequenced: CD8+ T cells sorted from blood. The source of this sequence is a woman in her late teens or twenties in good health. The V call is TRBV2, the J call TRBJ2-7, with a tentative D call TRBD1 (6 bases). The CDR3, as DNA: TGTGCCAGCAGTGGACAGGCATCCTACGAGCAGTACGTC. This codes for CASSGQASYEQYV.